The 27 T cell receptor beta chains given below trace back to one sample, sequenced in a study of shared clonotypes between healthy human individuals. CD45RO negativity and positive selection for CCR7 defined naive CD8 cells, a population that excluded terminally differentiated effector memory CD45RA+ cells. TCRdb's table, derived via immunoSEQ multiplex PCR, lists solely in-frame clones and lacks some. The sample lists about 820,000 clones, 90% to 95% occurring once. The specimen sequenced was naive CD8+ T cells sorted from blood. The receptors derive from a man younger than 40 in good health.

The J gene is TRBJ1-5, the V gene TRBV19, with D perhaps TRBD1 (6 bases). The CDR3 extends over 15 amino acids. V lost 1 base, J lost 7 bases, and 14 bases lay in between. Germline V lookup: CDR1 LNHDA, CDR2 SQIVND (reference sequence). Here the CDR3 reads CASSIGGLSGQPQHF. The DNA for the CDR3 is TGTGCCAGTAGTATAGGGGGGCTGAGCGGACAGCCCCAGCATTTT.

The V gene is TRBV7-9, the J gene TRBJ2-3; 9 nucleotides align to TRBD2. V lost 3 bases to trimming and J lost 1 base; unmatched junction nucleotides: 2. The CDR3 consists of 15 residues. From germline, CDR1 is SEHNR and CDR2 FQNEAQ (reference sequence). The CDR3 is CASSFASGGTDTQYF. The DNA for the CDR3 is TGTGCCAGCAGCTTTGCTAGCGGGGGCACAGATACGCAGTATTTT.

The chain is built from TRBV11-2 and TRBJ2-1; the D call may be TRBD1 or TRBD2 (6 bases each). The CDR3 contains 17 residues. Trimming pared 4 bases from V and 0 bases from J, leaving 16 bases between. CDR1 is SGHAT, CDR2 FQNNGV, per germline. CDR3 in DNA: TGTGCCAGCAGCTGGGGGGCGGGCCTGTCCTCCTACAATGAGCAGTTCTTC. This encodes CASSWGAGLSSYNEQFF.

V is TRBV13 and J is TRBJ2-7; D gene uncertain. Trimming stripped 0 bases from V and 0 bases from J, with 24 bases between. This CDR3 spans 20 amino acids. Germline-derived CDR1 and CDR2 are PRHDT and FYEKMQ (reference sequence). The CDR3 nucleotides read TGTGCCAGCAGCTTAGGCCGGCGCCACCCTGTCGATCGAAACTCCTACGAGCAGTACTTC. Amino acid sequence: CASSLGRRHPVDRNSYEQYF. The complete variable domain, with remaining parts taken from reference TRBV13 and TRBJ2-7, reads AAGVIQSPRHLIKEKRETATLKCYPIPRHDTVYWYQQGPGQDPQFLISFYEKMQSDKGSIPDRFSAQQFSDYHSELNMSSLELGDSALYFCASSLGRRHPVDRNSYEQYFGPGTRLTVT.

The rearrangement links TRBV11-2 to TRBJ2-1; D is possibly TRBD2 (5 bases). The CDR3 is made up of 15 amino acids. V gave up 4 bases and J gave up 0 bases, with 10 bases separating them. Germline CDR1 reads SGHAT; CDR2 reads FQNNGV. The CDR3 DNA follows: TGTGCCAGCAGCTACACTGGGAGCTCCTACAATGAGCAGTTCTTC. Its translation: CASSYTGSSYNEQFF.

The chain couples TRBV5-4 to TRBJ2-7; D remains ambiguous. The CDR3 covers 13 residues. Germline loops: CDR1 SGHNT, CDR2 YYREEE (reference sequence). Trimming left V 0 bases short and J 0 bases short, with 4 bases between. CDR3 residues: CASSLVPSYEQYF. The DNA of the CDR3 is TGTGCCAGCAGCTTGGTGCCCTCCTACGAGCAGTACTTC.

The chain combines TRBV9 with TRBJ2-5, with 16 nucleotides matching TRBD2. In germline, CDR1 is SGDLS, CDR2 YYNGEE. V lost 2 bases, J lost 5 bases, and 6 bases stayed unmatched. The CDR3 contains 17 residues. The CDR3 sequence: CASSVGLAGGPSETQYF. Written as DNA, the CDR3 is TGTGCCAGCAGCGTGGGACTAGCGGGAGGGCCGTCTGAGACCCAGTACTTC.

The chain employs TRBV11-2 and TRBJ2-5; 10 nucleotides match TRBD2. Per the germline V gene, CDR1 is SGHAT and CDR2 is FQNNGV. This CDR3 has 16 amino acids. J lost 5 bases, V lost 1 base, and 7 bases had no gene match. The CDR3 here is CASSLGSSGSGETQYF. CDR3 DNA: TGTGCCAGCAGCTTAGGATCTAGCGGGAGTGGGGAGACCCAGTACTTC.

This sequence joins TRBV6-1 and TRBJ2-7, with 9 bases aligning to TRBD1. Germline trimming cut 6 bases from V and 2 bases from J; bases unmatched to any gene: 8. Germline-derived CDR1 and CDR2 are MNHNS and SASEGT. The CDR3 has 15 residues. The DNA of the CDR3 is TGTGCCAGCAGAGACTGGACAGGGGACACCTACGAGCAGTACTTC. This gives the protein CASRDWTGDTYEQYF.

This chain uses TRBV7-9 with TRBJ1-1; D uncertain. The germline V and J ends were trimmed by 5 bases and 4 bases, with 14 bases remaining between them. CDR1 is SEHNR, CDR2 FQNEAQ, per germline (reference sequence). The CDR3 length is 14 residues. CDR3 loop: CASSLSGEVTEAFF. CDR3 sequence (DNA): TGTGCCAGCAGCCTATCTGGGGAAGTCACTGAAGCTTTCTTT. The full variable domain, with the rest looked up from reference TRBV7-9 and TRBJ1-1, is DTGVSQNPRHKITKRGQNVTFRCDPISEHNRLYWYRQTLGQGPEFLTYFQNEAQLEKSRLLSDRFSAERPKGSFSTLEIQRTEQGDSAMYLCASSLSGEVTEAFFGQGTRLTVV.

V and J are TRBV13 and TRBJ2-7; TRBD2 might be the D (5 bases). V was pared by 5 bases and J by 1 base, with 6 bases between. The CDR3 consists of 12 residues. The V gene's germline CDR1 is PRHDT and CDR2 FYEKMQ (reference sequence). The CDR3 is CASSGRSYEQYF. The CDR3 bases are TGTGCCAGCAGCGGGAGATCCTACGAGCAGTACTTC.

The chain is built from TRBV5-1 and TRBJ2-2, with 8 bases matching TRBD2. The germline V gene has CDR1 SGHRS and CDR2 YFSETQ. The CDR3 totals 17 residues. V shed 0 bases, J shed 3 bases, and the junction held 7 bases outside the gene matches. The CDR3 region has the DNA TGCGCCAGCAGCTTGGCCGGGAGGGACGTCTACACCGGGGAGCTGTTTTTT. Translation: CASSLAGRDVYTGELFF.

V gene TRBV9 combines with J gene TRBJ1-3, with D uncertain. V was cut by 4 bases and J by 4 bases, with 18 bases left in between. Germline-derived CDR1 and CDR2 are SGDLS and YYNGEE. The CDR3 has 16 residues. CDR3 protein: CASSPPDGFMGNTIYF. The CDR3 DNA reads as TGTGCCAGCAGCCCCCCGGACGGCTTCATGGGAAACACCATATATTTT.

V gene TRBV7-2 combines with J gene TRBJ1-2; the match to TRBD1 covers 7 bases. Germline CDR1 reads SGHTA; CDR2 reads FQGNSA. The trim removed 3 bases at V and 6 bases at J, leaving 13 bases unmatched. The CDR3 consists of 16 residues. CDR3 bases: TGTGCCAGCAGCTTGGAGGGGTTTGAGGGGGCAGATGGCTACACCTTC. Protein product: CASSLEGFEGADGYTF.

The chain employs TRBV6-4 and TRBJ2-1; 13 bases are shared with TRBD2. The CDR3 contains 15 residues. Germline lookup yields CDR1 MRHNA and CDR2 SNTAGT. The V and J ends lost 6 bases and 7 bases, in that order; junction bases with no gene match: 6. The CDR3: CASRRLAGGSNEQFF. The CDR3 nucleotides read TGTGCCAGCAGAAGACTAGCGGGAGGTAGTAATGAGCAGTTCTTC.

This clone was counted only a few times. The chain joins TRBV18 to TRBJ1-2, with D perhaps TRBD1 (5 bases). Germline values: CDR1 KGHSH, CDR2 LQKENI. This CDR3 has 12 amino acids. The germline V and J ends were trimmed by 2 bases and 8 bases, with 9 bases remaining between them. CDR3 sequence reads: CASSPEGRGYTF. The CDR3 DNA is TGTGCCAGCTCACCAGAGGGGCGAGGCTACACCTTC.

This chain joins TRBV10-3 and TRBJ2-7; D is possibly TRBD1 (5 bases). This CDR3 comprises 13 residues. Germline V CDR1 and CDR2: ENHRY, SYGVKD. V lost 6 bases and J 2 bases, leaving 11 bases between the germline ends. CDR3 nucleotides: TGTGCCATCAGACCGTTAGGGGCCTACGAGCAGTACTTC. Translating it yields CAIRPLGAYEQYF.

This rearrangement joins TRBV19 to TRBJ2-5, with 7 bases matching TRBD1. This CDR3 region has 15 residues. V was clipped by 6 bases and J by 1 base; unmatched bases: 8. The germline V gene encodes CDR1 LNHDA and CDR2 SQIVND (reference sequence). CDR3 in DNA: TGTGCCAGTAGCGAAGGACAGGCTTCCCAAGAGACCCAGTACTTC. It codes for CASSEGQASQETQYF.

This clone has a single count. The chain links TRBV6-6 to TRBJ2-1, with 13 bases lining up with TRBD2. Trimming cost V 11 bases and J 6 bases; bases outside gene matches: 4. This CDR3 has 13 residues. The V gene's germline CDR1 is MNHNY and CDR2 SVGAGI (reference sequence). DNA of the CDR3: TGTGCCGGGGGGACTAGCGGGGTCAATGAGCAGTTCTTC. It yields the protein CAGGTSGVNEQFF.

The genes are TRBV9 and TRBJ2-3; possibly TRBD1 or TRBD2 for D (5 bases each). V dropped 10 bases and J dropped 6 bases, with 18 bases sitting between them. The CDR3 has 13 amino acids. Germline V lookup: CDR1 SGDLS, CDR2 YYNGEE. The CDR3 DNA follows: TGTGCCTCTCAAAGGGACCATCGGGATACGCAGTATTTT. Amino acids: CASQRDHRDTQYF.

This chain joins TRBV25-1 and TRBJ2-1; 8 nucleotides agree with TRBD2. The CDR3 totals 13 residues. Trimming cost V 8 bases and J 3 bases; bases outside gene matches: 3. Germline assignment: CDR1 MGHDK and CDR2 SYGVNS. CDR3 in DNA: TGTGCCAGCTCCAGCGGGAGCTACAATGAGCAGTTCTTC. Translated: CASSSGSYNEQFF.

The chain combines TRBV4-1 with TRBJ2-7; D possibly corresponds to TRBD1 (6 bases). Trimming stripped 0 bases from V and 5 bases from J, with 20 bases between. This CDR3 comprises 17 residues. Per the germline V gene, CDR1 is MGHRA and CDR2 is YSYEKL. CDR3 sequence: CASSQDLPPGHQNEQYF. For the CDR3, the DNA is TGCGCCAGCAGCCAAGATCTGCCTCCGGGACACCAAAACGAGCAGTACTTC.

The sample holds one count of this clone. This chain joins TRBV9 and TRBJ2-1, with D maybe TRBD2 (7 bases). This CDR3 is built from 16 residues. Germline loops: CDR1 SGDLS, CDR2 YYNGEE. The V end was cut by 0 bases, the J end by 7 bases, with 17 bases between. The CDR3 loop reads CASSVGWGGRWNEQFF. The CDR3 DNA sequence: TGTGCCAGCAGCGTAGGATGGGGGGGCCGTTGGAATGAGCAGTTCTTC.

This chain uses TRBV4-1 with TRBJ2-1; possibly TRBD1 for D (6 bases). This CDR3 has 16 residues. V lost 0 bases, J lost 3 bases, and 12 bases lay in between. CDR1 and CDR2 (germline): MGHRA, YSYEKL. The CDR3 spells CASSQEPDSYYNEQFF. DNA of the CDR3: TGCGCCAGCAGCCAAGAACCGGACAGTTACTACAATGAGCAGTTCTTC.

CDR3 protein: CASSLELDRSSYEQYF. The CDR3 region has the DNA TGTGCCAGCAGCTTGGAGCTGGACAGGAGCTCCTACGAGCAGTACTTC. V is TRBV5-5 and J is TRBJ2-7, with TRBD1 matching over 7 bases. V lost 0 bases to trimming and J lost 0 bases; unmatched junction nucleotides: 6. Germline CDR1 is SGHKS and CDR2 is YYEKEE (reference sequence). The CDR3 contains 16 residues. The complete variable domain, with remaining parts taken from reference TRBV5-5 and TRBJ2-7, reads DAGVTQSPTHLIKTRGQQVTLRCSPISGHKSVSWYQQVLGQGPQFIFQYYEKEERGRGNFPDRFSARQFPNYSSELNVNALLLGDSALYLCASSLELDRSSYEQYFGPGTRLTVT.

The rearrangement joins TRBV2 to TRBJ2-7; the D gene is possibly TRBD1 (5 bases). Germline V gives CDR1 SNHLY, CDR2 FYNNEI. The CDR3 is 16 residues long. The V gene lost 6 bases and the J gene lost 2 bases, with 20 bases spanning the gap. The CDR3 nucleotides read TGTGCCAGCAGAGCCGAAACAGGAGTAAGGCCCTACGAGCAGTACTTC. This gives the protein CASRAETGVRPYEQYF.

V and J are TRBV6-5 and TRBJ2-1, with 11 bases fitting TRBD2. CDR3 length: 16 residues. Trimming removed 2 bases from V and 7 bases from J; junction bases left unmatched: 7. Germline-derived CDR1 and CDR2 are MNHEY and SVGAGI. CDR3 residues: CASSYLLAGGQNEQFF. The CDR3 DNA reads as TGTGCCAGCAGTTACCTCCTAGCGGGAGGCCAGAATGAGCAGTTCTTC.